The clone carrying this T cell receptor beta chain has more than one count but fewer than ten. Its antigen is unknown. Profiled with immunoSEQ multiplex PCR; TCRdb holds only in-frame clones, not every one. This table has tens of thousands of clones, just under 97% appearing once. The record originates from a study of T cells in tuberculosis. In the study overall: The T cells targeted glucose monomycolate, a mycobacterial lipid, via CD1B. A South African cohort included IGRA-negative adolescents, latently infected IGRA-positive adolescents and adults with active tuberculosis.

Regarding the study as a whole: Smaller distances to GMM-specific TCRs suggested their expansion in active tuberculosis. Active tuberculosis patients had shorter CDR3-alpha; the beta difference was nonsignificant.

Germline-derived CDR1 and CDR2 are ENHRY and SYGVKD. The V end was cut by 0 bases, the J end by 2 bases, with 7 bases between. CDR3 length: 14 residues. Sequencing was carried out using PBMCs. The source of this sequence is a donor between 10 and 35 years old with latent tuberculosis or without tuberculosis infection. V is TRBV10-3 and J is TRBJ1-2; D is ambiguous. The CDR3 DNA is TGTGCCATCAGTGAGTCCCCCCTAAACTATGGCTACACCTTC. This translates into CAISESPLNYGYTF.